A selection of T cell receptor beta chains follows, all from one sample in a study of regulatory T cells in long-lasting Graves disease. TCRdb used MiXCR to reprocess the multiplex PCR reads, holding one entry per CDR3 protein. The profile shows hundreds of thousands of distinct CDR3 sequences, approximately 12% of them singletons. This sample was shared with a second study, whose subject was T cells in Graves' hyperthyroidism and ophthalmopathy.

The sample in question was peripheral blood mononuclear cells (PBMCs), obtained at new diagnosis, from a patient treated with antithyroid drugs. The receptors here all came from a woman under 40 with Graves disease. The CDR3 runs from the conserved cysteine through the conserved F or W. The D gene is left open where the match is weak. The listing skips clone size in some rows; elsewhere it reads once, few, many or a size class.

V: TRBV11-2; size: many; D: -; J: TRBJ1-1; CDR3: CASTLGGGYTEAFF; DNA: TGTGCCAGTACCCTTGGGGGGGGGTACACTGAAGCTTTCTTT
V: TRBV27; size: many; D: -; J: TRBJ2-5; CDR3: CASSLNRQGRTKETQYF; DNA: TGTGCCAGCAGTTTGAACCGCCAAGGGAGAACCAAAGAGACCCAGTACTTC
V: TRBV7-6; size: -; D: -; J: TRBJ2-1; CDR3: CASSLALGRAHEQFF; DNA: TGTGCCAGCAGCTTAGCGCTAGGACGAGCCCATGAGCAGTTCTTC
V: TRBV29-1; size: few; D: -; J: TRBJ1-3; CDR3: CSAGDNTIYF; DNA: TGCAGCGCCGGGGACAACACCATATATTTT
V: TRBV2; size: many; D: -; J: TRBJ1-2; CDR3: CASRKGFFGYTF; DNA: TGTGCCAGCCGGAAGGGGTTTTTTGGCTACACCTTC
V: TRBV7-3; size: -; D: -; J: TRBJ1-4; CDR3: CASSFDPMEDSFEKLFF; DNA: TGTGCCAGCAGTTTTGATCCCATGGAGGACTCGTTTGAAAAACTGTTTTTT
V: TRBV15; size: many; D: TRBD2; J: TRBJ2-7; CDR3: CATSSRREGLEQYF; DNA: TGTGCCACCAGCAGTCGACGGGAGGGCCTCGAGCAGTACTTC
V: TRBV27; size: -; D: TRBD1; J: TRBJ1-5; CDR3: CASSSGMYRGESNQPQHF; DNA: TGTGCCAGCAGTTCCGGGATGTACAGGGGGGAAAGCAATCAGCCCCAGCATTTT
V: TRBV29-1; size: -; D: -; J: TRBJ2-2; CDR3: CSAGGSTGELFF; DNA: TGCAGCGCTGGAGGGAGCACCGGGGAGCTGTTTTTT
V: TRBV2; size: -; D: -; J: TRBJ2-4; CDR3: CASSTKSGTELNIQYF; DNA: TGTGCCAGCAGCACGAAATCCGGGACGGAGTTAAACATTCAGTACTTC
V: TRBV10-1; size: few; D: -; J: TRBJ1-6; CDR3: CASSESPGEYNSPLHF; DNA: TGCGCCAGCAGTGAGTCGCCCGGGGAATATAATTCACCCCTCCACTTT
V: TRBV19; size: many; D: TRBD1; J: TRBJ2-7; CDR3: CASEGTGLGEQYF; DNA: TGTGCCAGTGAAGGGACAGGGCTGGGCGAGCAGTACTTC
V: TRBV20-1; size: -; D: -; J: TRBJ2-7; CDR3: CSALTGGVSYEQYF; DNA: TGCAGTGCCCTAACAGGGGGGGTCTCCTACGAGCAGTACTTC
V: TRBV24-1; size: -; D: -; J: TRBJ2-4; CDR3: CATQLAGATAKNIQYF; DNA: TGTGCCACCCAACTGGCAGGTGCGACGGCCAAAAACATTCAGTACTTC
V: TRBV6-1; size: -; D: -; J: TRBJ1-2; CDR3: CASSESGRNYGYTF; DNA: TGTGCCAGCAGTGAGTCAGGGCGAAACTATGGCTACACCTTC
V: TRBV11-2; size: many; D: -; J: TRBJ2-7; CDR3: CASSLGAFGHVSYEQYF; DNA: TGTGCCAGCAGCCTAGGAGCCTTCGGACATGTGTCCTACGAGCAGTACTTC
V: TRBV15; size: many; D: -; J: TRBJ2-5; CDR3: CATSRDWGVETQYF; DNA: TGTGCCACCAGCAGAGATTGGGGTGTAGAGACCCAGTACTTC
V: TRBV28; size: many; D: -; J: TRBJ2-1; CDR3: CAGGRGAYNEQFF; DNA: TGTGCCGGGGGGAGAGGCGCCTACAATGAGCAGTTCTTC
V: TRBV20-1; size: many; D: -; J: TRBJ2-1; CDR3: CSASGESDNEQFF; DNA: TGCAGTGCTAGTGGCGAGTCGGACAATGAGCAGTTCTTC
V: TRBV7-9; size: few; D: -; J: TRBJ2-3; CDR3: CASSQRTATDTQYF; DNA: TGTGCCAGCAGCCAGCGGACAGCCACAGATACGCAGTATTTT